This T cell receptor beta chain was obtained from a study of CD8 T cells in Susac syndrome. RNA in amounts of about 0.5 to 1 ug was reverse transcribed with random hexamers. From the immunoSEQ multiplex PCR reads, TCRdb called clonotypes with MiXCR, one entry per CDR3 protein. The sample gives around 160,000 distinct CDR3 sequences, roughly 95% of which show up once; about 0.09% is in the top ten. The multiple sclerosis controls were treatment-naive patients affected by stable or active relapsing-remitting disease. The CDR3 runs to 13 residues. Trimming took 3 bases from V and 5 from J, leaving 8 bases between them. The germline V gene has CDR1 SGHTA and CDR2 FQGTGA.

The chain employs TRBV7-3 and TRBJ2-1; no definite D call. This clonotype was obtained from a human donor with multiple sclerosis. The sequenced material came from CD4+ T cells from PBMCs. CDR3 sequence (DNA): TGTGCCAGCAGCTTCGGACCGGACAATGAGCAGTTCTTC. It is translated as CASSFGPDNEQFF.